The sequence of this T cell receptor beta chain was determined in a study of T cells in Graves' hyperthyroidism and ophthalmopathy. Details on this clonotype: Its antigen is as yet unknown.

From approximately 9.1 ml of fresh peripheral blood, PBMCs were isolated. The CDR3 runs 14 residues. CDR1 and CDR2 from the germline V gene are SGHTA and FQGTGA. V lost 5 bases to trimming and J lost 4 bases, with 14 bases between them. Points from the study as a whole: The blood repertoire included most of the expanded thyroid clonotypes above 0.001.

RNA transcripts were the template for amplifying TCR beta CDR3 regions. When the TCR CDR3 underwent first-round RT-PCR, the HTBI primer set was used. TCRdb re-derived calls from the multiplex PCR reads in MiXCR, one entry per CDR3 protein. The repertoire includes about 620,000 distinct CDR3 sequences, about a sixth of them detected once, and approximately 3.8% sits in the top ten. Sequenced material: blood. This chain connects TRBV7-3 to TRBJ2-5, with D possibly being TRBD2 (7 bases). This sequence was found in a woman aged 25 to 45 with Graves' hyperthyroidism. CDR3 DNA sequence: TGTGCCAGCAGCCCCGAGGGAGGGGGAGAGACCCAGTACTTC. This translates into CASSPEGGGETQYF. The full variable domain, rest sourced from reference TRBV7-3 and TRBJ2-5, is GAGVSQTPSNKVTEKGKYVELRCDPISGHTALYWYRQSLGQGPEFLIYFQGTGAADDSGLPNDRFFAVRPEGSVSTLKIQRTERGDSAVYLCASSPEGGGETQYFGPGTRLLVL.